This TCR beta chain was sequenced for a study of T cell responses to AZD1222 COVID-19 vaccine. Sequencing was performed with immunoSEQ multiplex PCR; in TCRdb, only in-frame clones are kept and a portion is missing. Of 140,000 to 150,000 clones in the sample, roughly 91% are singletons; the top ten hold around 1.9%. Germline CDR1 and CDR2: SGDLS and YYNGEE. CDR3 size: 14 residues. Deletions cut 3 bases from V and 7 bases from J, with 16 bases between. V gene TRBV9 combines with J gene TRBJ1-2; no clear D. The sample consisted of peripheral blood, taken on day 0 of AZD1222 vaccination. This clonotype was sampled from an adult in good health. The CDR3: CASSEAGTSFGYTF. CDR3 bases: TGTGCCAGCAGCGAGGCGGGAACGTCGTTTGGCTACACCTTC.